Shown below are 15 T cell receptor beta chains from a single sample sequenced in a study of T cells after yellow fever vaccination. TCRdb ran MiXCR on the 5' RACE reads and lists one entry per CDR3 protein. The sample has about 340,000 distinct CDR3 sequences; 12% are singletons. The source was CD4+ T cells sorted from PBMCs, collected 15 days after the yellow fever booster vaccination. These TCRs come from a man between 18 and 35 years old who received the YFV17D yellow fever vaccine.

This clonotype was observed many times. This rearrangement joins TRBV5-1 to TRBJ2-5; TRBD1 might be the D (7 bases). Trimming pared 4 bases from V and 5 bases from J, leaving 15 bases between. CDR3 length: 14 residues. CDR1 and CDR2 (germline): SGHRS, YFSETQ. The CDR3 sequence is CASSPRTGGETQYF. The CDR3 DNA is TGCGCCAGCAGCCCGCGGACAGGAGGGGAGACCCAGTACTTC.

This clonotype was detected only a few times. The chain uses TRBV5-1 and TRBJ2-3; possible D gene TRBD2, 6 bases. Trimming pared 5 bases from V and 4 bases from J, leaving 20 bases between. The CDR3 is 16 amino acids. Germline lookup yields CDR1 SGHRS and CDR2 YFSETQ. CDR3 nucleotides: TGCGCCAGCAGAGGAAGGGACTCATTGCGAGCAGATACGCAGTATTTT. Residues: CASRGRDSLRADTQYF.

This chain uses TRBV4-1 with TRBJ1-1; the D gene is possibly TRBD1 (6 bases). Deletions cut 0 bases from V and 8 bases from J, with 13 bases between. The CDR3 is 14 amino acids. Germline V CDR1 and CDR2: MGHRA, YSYEKL. The CDR3 coding sequence is TGCGCCAGCAGCCAAGATTCAGGGGCATACGAAGCTTTCTTT. It codes for CASSQDSGAYEAFF.

The sample holds a few counts of this clonotype. The rearrangement joins TRBV20-1 to TRBJ2-5; perhaps D is TRBD1 or TRBD2 (5 bases each). The germline CDR1 and CDR2 sequences are DFQATT and SNEGSKA (reference sequence). V was shortened by 0 bases and J by 5 bases, with 13 bases between the two germline ends. The length of the CDR3 is 14 residues. The CDR3 is CSARDYGWGETQYF. CDR3 sequence (DNA): TGCAGTGCTAGAGATTATGGCTGGGGGGAGACCCAGTACTTC.

Only a few counts were recorded for this clonotype. The chain links TRBV6-6 to TRBJ1-4; perhaps TRBD1 as D (6 bases). The CDR3 covers 15 residues. Germline lookup yields CDR1 MNHNY and CDR2 SVGAGI (reference sequence). Trimming left V 5 bases short and J 4 bases short, with 14 bases between. The CDR3 nucleotides read TGTGCCAGCAGTACCCCGACAGGTGGTAATGAAAAACTGTTTTTT. Its translation: CASSTPTGGNEKLFF.

This chain connects TRBV7-2 to TRBJ1-5; TRBD1 matches at 8 bases. J was trimmed by 7 bases and V by 3 bases; bases with no gene match: 8. The length of the CDR3 is 15 residues. Germline lookup yields CDR1 SGHTA and CDR2 FQGNSA. Written as DNA, the CDR3 is TGTGCCAGCAGCTTTAGTTCAGGGGGCGTGCAGCCCCAGCATTTT. Its protein is CASSFSSGGVQPQHF.

The chain carries TRBV7-2 and TRBJ2-3; no definite D call. This CDR3 comprises 13 residues. Germline CDR1 is SGHTA and CDR2 is FQGNSA. The V end was cut by 1 base, the J end by 8 bases, with 10 bases between. As DNA, the CDR3 is TGTGCCAGCAGCTTAGACGGATCGGGTACGCAGTATTTT. Translated: CASSLDGSGTQYF.

The rearrangement links TRBV6-5 to TRBJ1-6; no reliable D call. This CDR3 has 13 amino acids. CDR1 is MNHEY and CDR2 is SVGAGI in the germline V gene. Between the trimmed V and J ends, which lost 1 base and 7 bases, there was a span of 5 bases. The CDR3 region has the DNA TGTGCCAGCAGTTACTTCCCGAATTCACCCCTCCACTTT. Its protein is CASSYFPNSPLHF.

This clonotype has more than one count but fewer than ten. This chain uses TRBV6-5 with TRBJ1-5; 8 nucleotides line up with TRBD1. V lost 0 bases, J lost 6 bases, and 4 bases stayed unmatched. Germline V gives CDR1 MNHEY, CDR2 SVGAGI. The CDR3 consists of 15 residues. The CDR3 is CASSYSLQGGQPQHF. The CDR3 nucleotides read TGTGCCAGCAGTTACTCGTTACAGGGGGGTCAGCCCCAGCATTTT.

This clonotype was counted at least ten times. The rearrangement uses TRBV18 and TRBJ1-6, with a possible D match to TRBD1 (5 bases). Germline V gene lookup returns CDR1 KGHSH and CDR2 LQKENI. The CDR3 has 15 amino acids. V was clipped by 5 bases and J by 10 bases, with 18 bases between them. The CDR3 loop reads CASSEKQVGYSPLHF. The DNA of the CDR3 is TGTGCCAGCTCAGAGAAACAGGTTGGATACTCACCCCTCCACTTT.

The genes are TRBV7-6 and TRBJ2-1, with 7 bases matching TRBD1. The CDR3 is made up of 13 amino acids. With 4 bases clipped from V and 6 bases from J, the junction kept 3 bases outside the gene matches. In germline, CDR1 is SGHVS, CDR2 FNYEAQ. CDR3 bases: TGTGCCAGCAGCTCGGGACAGTTCAATGAGCAGTTCTTC. It is translated as CASSSGQFNEQFF.

The V and J genes are TRBV23-1 and TRBJ1-6, with D hard to call. TRBV23-1 qualifies as an ORF whose function is uncertain. This CDR3 region has 15 residues. V lost 3 bases and J 8 bases, leaving 14 bases between the germline ends. The DNA of the CDR3 is TGCGCCAGCAGTCATGCCGGGGTCGGATATTCACCCCTCCACTTT. It encodes CASSHAGVGYSPLHF.

The V gene is TRBV19, the J gene TRBJ2-4; TRBD1 agrees at 7 bases. CDR1 LNHDA and CDR2 SQIVND come from the germline V gene (reference sequence). J gave up 0 bases and V 6 bases, and 5 bases lay outside the gene matches. The length of the CDR3 is 15 residues. The CDR3 coding sequence is TGTGCCAGTAGCCCACAGGGGCTAGCCAAAAACATTCAGTACTTC. Protein: CASSPQGLAKNIQYF.

The chain is built from TRBV5-1 and TRBJ1-6; possible D gene TRBD1, 6 bases. V lost 4 bases, J lost 7 bases, and 15 bases lay in between. The germline V gene encodes CDR1 SGHRS and CDR2 YFSETQ. The CDR3 has 15 residues. The CDR3 coding sequence is TGCGCCAGCAGCGCCCAGGACAGAACCAATTCACCCCTCCACTTT. Its protein product is CASSAQDRTNSPLHF.

A few counts support this clonotype. The chain links TRBV18 to TRBJ2-5; D is perhaps TRBD2 (5 bases). Germline V gene sequence: CDR1 KGHSH, CDR2 LQKENI. Trimming pared 3 bases from V and 1 base from J, leaving 15 bases between. The CDR3 contains 16 residues. The CDR3 reads CASSPPSSLAQETQYF. In DNA, the CDR3 is TGTGCCAGCTCACCTCCTAGCAGCCTAGCCCAAGAGACCCAGTACTTC.